This T cell receptor beta chain was documented in a study of blood T cell repertoires in COVID-19. Whole-study context: The samples span acute and convalescent COVID-19 from the United States, Italy and Spain. The analysed material was cDNA or gDNA that came from T cells, B-cell-depleted T cells, or PBMCs.

Germline V gives CDR1 MNHNS, CDR2 SASEGT. The CDR3 totals 13 residues. The V gene lost 3 bases and the J gene lost 14 bases, with 14 bases spanning the gap. Under the authors' procedure: Nucleated cell counts were estimated from reference gene primer amplification. Repertoires were generated with immunoSEQ multiplex PCR, while TCRdb's copy carries only in-frame clones and drops some. V and J calls and clone size are given by that table; D and trimming were obtained from the DNA. The sample contains roughly 250,000 clones, 70% to 85% of which appear only once. Specimen: peripheral blood. The V and J genes are TRBV6-1 and TRBJ1-6, with D perhaps matching TRBD1 (5 bases). The TCR sequence derives from a woman aged 35 to 49 with active or convalescent COVID-19. This CDR3 reads CASSESRANSLHF. Written as DNA, the CDR3 is TGTGCCAGCAGTGAGTCCAGGGCTAATTCCCTCCACTTT.